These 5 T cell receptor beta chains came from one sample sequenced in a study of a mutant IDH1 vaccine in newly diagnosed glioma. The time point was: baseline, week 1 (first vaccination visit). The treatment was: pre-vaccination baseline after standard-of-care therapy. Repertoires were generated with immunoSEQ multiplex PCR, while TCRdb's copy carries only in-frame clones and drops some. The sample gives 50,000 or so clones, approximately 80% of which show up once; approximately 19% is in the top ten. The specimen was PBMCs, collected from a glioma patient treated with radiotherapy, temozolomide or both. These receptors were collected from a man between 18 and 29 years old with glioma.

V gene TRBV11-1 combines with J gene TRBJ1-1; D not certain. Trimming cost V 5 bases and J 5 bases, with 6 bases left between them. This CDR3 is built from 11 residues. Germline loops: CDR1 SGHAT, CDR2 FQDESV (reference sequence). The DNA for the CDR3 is TGTGCCAGCAGCCTAGGGACTGAAGCTTTCTTT. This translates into CASSLGTEAFF.

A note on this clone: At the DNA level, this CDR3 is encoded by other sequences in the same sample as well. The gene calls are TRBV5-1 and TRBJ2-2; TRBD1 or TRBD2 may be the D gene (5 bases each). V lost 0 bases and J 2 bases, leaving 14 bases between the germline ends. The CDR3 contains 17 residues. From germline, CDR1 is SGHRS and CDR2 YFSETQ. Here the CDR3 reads CASSLGHRDPNTGELFF. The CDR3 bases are TGCGCCAGCAGCTTGGGTCATCGGGACCCTAACACCGGGGAGCTGTTTTTT. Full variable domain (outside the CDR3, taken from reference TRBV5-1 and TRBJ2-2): KAGVTQTPRYLIKTRGQQVTLSCSPISGHRSVSWYQQTPGQGLQFLFEYFSETQRNKGNFPGRFSGRQFSNSRSEMNVSTLELGDSALYLCASSLGHRDPNTGELFFGEGSRLTVL.

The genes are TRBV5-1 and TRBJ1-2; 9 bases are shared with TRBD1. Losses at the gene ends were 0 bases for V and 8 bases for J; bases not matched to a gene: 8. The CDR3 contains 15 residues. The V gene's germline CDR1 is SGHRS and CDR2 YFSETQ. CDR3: CASSLVETGGRGYTF. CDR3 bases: TGCGCCAGCAGCTTGGTGGAGACAGGGGGGCGAGGCTACACCTTC.

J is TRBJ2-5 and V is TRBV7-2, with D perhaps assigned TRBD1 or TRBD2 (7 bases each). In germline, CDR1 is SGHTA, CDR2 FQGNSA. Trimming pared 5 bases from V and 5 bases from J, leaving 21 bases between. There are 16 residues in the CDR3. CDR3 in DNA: TGTGCCAGCAGCCCGAGGGGGGGGACAGCCCGGGAGACCCAGTACTTC. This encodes CASSPRGGTARETQYF.

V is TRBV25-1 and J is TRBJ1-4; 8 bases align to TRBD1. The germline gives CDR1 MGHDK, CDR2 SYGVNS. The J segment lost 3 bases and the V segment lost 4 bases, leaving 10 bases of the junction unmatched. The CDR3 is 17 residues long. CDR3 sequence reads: CASSVQGAGIANEKLFF. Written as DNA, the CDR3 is TGTGCCAGCAGTGTGCAGGGGGCAGGCATAGCTAATGAAAAACTGTTTTTT. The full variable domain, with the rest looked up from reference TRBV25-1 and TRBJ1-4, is EADIYQTPRYLVIGTGKKITLECSQTMGHDKMYWYQQDPGMELHLIHYSYGVNSTEKGDLSSESTVSRIRTEHFPLTLESARPSHTSQYLCASSVQGAGIANEKLFFGSGTQLSVL.